This entry lists 20 T cell receptor beta chains sequenced from one sample in a study of monozygotic twins with inflammatory bowel disease. TCRdb reprocessed the 5' RACE reads; each CDR3 protein has one entry and no DNA is given. Recorded for this sample: about 160,000 distinct CDR3 sequences. Sequenced input: blood. These receptors originate from a human donor with ulcerative colitis or Crohn's disease, or a healthy co-twin of an affected twin (not recorded which).

V usage is TRBV7-2 and J usage is TRBJ2-6. The CDR3 is made up of 16 amino acids. From germline, CDR1 is SGHTA and CDR2 FQGNSA. This CDR3 is CASSLASQVGANVLTF.

The V and J genes are TRBV12-3 or TRBV12-4 and TRBJ2-1. The CDR3 consists of 14 residues. The CDR3 loop reads CASSRSEANNEQFF.

The chain couples TRBV11-2 to TRBJ2-6; the D gene TCRdb calls, TRBD1, cannot be checked with no DNA. Germline values: CDR1 SGHAT, CDR2 FQNNGV. The CDR3 runs 18 residues. The chain's CDR3 is CASSLERGAWTGANVLTF.

V gene TRBV7-9 combines with J gene TRBJ2-7; TCRdb outputs TRBD2, but without DNA this stays unchecked. The germline V gene encodes CDR1 SEHNR and CDR2 FQNEAQ (reference sequence). This CDR3 spans 12 amino acids. The CDR3 here is CASSSSSWEQYF.

This chain links TRBV28 with TRBJ2-7; with no DNA, the TCRdb D assignment of TRBD1 cannot be verified. CDR1 is MDHEN and CDR2 is SYDVKM in the germline V gene. This CDR3 is built from 17 residues. The CDR3: CASSSYSGTEVSYEQYF.

The chain couples TRBV7-2 to TRBJ1-1. Germline values: CDR1 SGHTA, CDR2 FQGNSA. The CDR3 length is 14 residues. CDR3 sequence: CASSFRRVGTEAFF. Drawing the rest from reference TRBV7-2 and TRBJ1-1, the complete variable domain is GAGVSQSPSNKVTEKGKDVELRCDPISGHTALYWYRQSLGQGLEFLIYFQGNSAPDKSGLPSDRFSAERTGGSVSTLTIQRTQQEDSAVYLCASSFRRVGTEAFFGQGTRLTVV.

This chain links TRBV6-5 with TRBJ2-2; without DNA, the TCRdb call of TRBD2 cannot be checked. The CDR3 sequence is 11 residues long. Germline assignment: CDR1 MNHEY and CDR2 SVGAGI. The CDR3 spells CASRGGGELFF.

This rearrangement joins TRBV24-1 to TRBJ2-5. CDR1 and CDR2 (germline): KGHDR, SFDVKD. The CDR3 is 13 amino acids. The CDR3 loop reads CATSGLGVETQYF.

V gene TRBV10-3 combines with J gene TRBJ1-5. CDR3 length equals 14 residues. In germline, CDR1 is ENHRY, CDR2 SYGVKD. The CDR3 spells CAISLIGRNQPQHF.

The J gene is TRBJ1-1, the V gene TRBV12-3 or TRBV12-4. This CDR3 comprises 11 residues. The chain's CDR3 is CATLGTAEAFF.

The V call is TRBV5-1, the J call TRBJ2-1; TCRdb designates TRBD2, a call that cannot be tested without DNA. This CDR3 contains 16 residues. CDR1 is SGHRS, CDR2 YFSETQ, per germline. CDR3 protein: CASSLEGLAVYNEQFF.

This chain links TRBV7-2 with TRBJ2-7; TCRdb picks TRBD2, but there is no DNA to check that call. The CDR3 spans 17 residues. CDR1 and CDR2 (germline): SGHTA, FQGNSA. Here the CDR3 reads CASSFGSGRAGLYEQYF.

The CDR3 reads CASSLTLGNSPLHF. The chain employs TRBV7-3 and TRBJ1-6. This CDR3 comprises 14 residues. Germline lookup yields CDR1 SGHTA and CDR2 FQGTGA.

The V gene is TRBV27, the J gene TRBJ2-7; TCRdb designates TRBD2, a call that cannot be tested without DNA. This CDR3 contains 15 residues. Germline lookup yields CDR1 MNHEY and CDR2 SMNVEV (reference sequence). Here the CDR3 reads CASSLYPSGSYEQYF.

The chain recombines TRBV30 with TRBJ2-2; with no DNA, the TCRdb D assignment of TRBD2 cannot be verified. CDR3 size: 12 residues. Looked up from germline, CDR1 is GTSNPN and CDR2 is SVGIG (reference sequence). CDR3 residues: CAVVWRAGELFF.

This CDR3 is CSGTGGRGQPQHF. The rearrangement joins TRBV29-1 to TRBJ1-5; without DNA, the TCRdb call of TRBD1 cannot be checked. Germline V gives CDR1 SQVTM, CDR2 ANQGSEA. This CDR3 region has 13 residues. Using reference TRBV29-1 and TRBJ1-5 for the parts outside the CDR3, the full variable domain is SAVISQKPSRDICQRGTSLTIQCQVDSQVTMMFWYRQQPGQSLTLIATANQGSEATYESGFVIDKFPISRPNLTFSTLTVSNMSPEDSSIYLCSGTGGRGQPQHFGDGTRLSIL.

The chain joins TRBV6-1 to TRBJ2-5; TCRdb proposes TRBD1, but this gene call is untestable without DNA. Germline CDR1 and CDR2: MNHNS and SASEGT. This CDR3 contains 15 residues. CDR3 sequence reads: CASSEDLIRGETQYF.

The chain combines TRBV24-1 with TRBJ2-3; TCRdb's D call of TRBD2 is untestable without DNA. The germline gives CDR1 KGHDR, CDR2 SFDVKD. This CDR3 is built from 15 residues. The CDR3 loop is CATSGDLGRTDTQYF.

The chain employs TRBV11-2 and TRBJ1-1. The CDR3 has 12 amino acids. Germline V gene lookup returns CDR1 SGHAT and CDR2 FQNNGV. The CDR3 sequence: CASSLDWTEAFF.

The rearrangement uses TRBV28 and TRBJ1-6. The germline gives CDR1 MDHEN, CDR2 SYDVKM. The CDR3 extends over 19 amino acids. The CDR3: CASTTVGGENRIRNSPLHF.